These T cell receptor beta chains were read from a single sample in a study of graft-versus-host responses after intestinal transplantation. The method was immunoSEQ multiplex PCR; TCRdb's version includes in-frame clones alone and lacks a portion of them. The data show more than 45,000 clones, approximately 90% seen once. Sequenced here: PBMCs, sampled about 120 days after intestinal transplantation. Receptor source: a human patient who received an intestinal transplant, so some T cells may come from the graft donor. The CDR3 runs from the conserved cysteine through the conserved F or W. A D gene is named only where the DNA matches it firmly. Clone sizes are given selectively: once, few, many, or a class where the clone is expanded.

TRBV7-2	TRBJ2-7	NA	NA	CASSLARSYEQYF	TGTGCCAGCAGCTTAGCGCGGTCCTACGAGCAGTACTTC
TRBV7-9	TRBJ2-5	few	TRBD2	CASSLGPGTSAYQETQYF	TGTGCCAGCAGCTTAGGCCCAGGGACTAGCGCGTACCAAGAGACCCAGTACTTC
TRBV11-3	TRBJ2-3	NA	TRBD2	CASSLRTGGETDTQYF	TGTGCCAGCAGCTTAAGGACGGGGGGTGAGACAGATACGCAGTATTTT
TRBV19	TRBJ2-7	NA	TRBD2	CATAWAIAGSTYEQYF	TGTGCCACCGCCTGGGCAATAGCGGGAAGCACCTACGAGCAGTACTTC
TRBV7-3	TRBJ2-1	NA	TRBD2	CASSWVGGPGEQFF	TGTGCCAGCAGCTGGGTGGGAGGGCCTGGTGAGCAGTTCTTC
TRBV5-1	TRBJ2-5	NA	TRBD2	CASSLALAGNQETQYF	TGCGCCAGCAGCTTGGCGTTAGCGGGGAACCAAGAGACCCAGTACTTC
TRBV4-1	TRBJ2-3	NA	TRBD2	CASSQVLAVSTDTQYF	TGCGCCAGCAGCCAAGTCCTAGCGGTTAGCACAGATACGCAGTATTTT
TRBV28	TRBJ2-1	NA	TRBD2	CASSPGTSGRDEQFF	TGTGCCAGCAGCCCCGGGACTAGCGGGAGGGATGAGCAGTTCTTC
TRBV9	TRBJ1-1	NA	TRBD1	CASSGSPGQGWTEAFF	TGTGCCAGCAGCGGCTCGCCGGGACAGGGTTGGACTGAAGCTTTCTTT
TRBV5-6	TRBJ2-5	NA	TRBD2	CASSLAGGSNQETQYF	TGTGCCAGCAGCTTGGCCGGGGGGTCTAACCAAGAGACCCAGTACTTC
TRBV4-1	TRBJ2-7	once	TRBD2	CASSQDRVLISTSGRASYEQYF	TGCGCCAGCAGCCAAGATCGGGTTTTAATCTCAACTAGCGGGAGGGCCTCCTACGAGCAGTACTTC
TRBV5-5	TRBJ1-6	NA	NA	CASSPSGYNSPLHF	TGTGCCAGCAGCCCAAGTGGATATAATTCACCCCTCCACTTT
TRBV2	TRBJ2-7	NA	NA	CASSVAQGKTYEQYF	TGTGCCAGCAGCGTTGCACAGGGCAAAACCTACGAGCAGTACTTC
TRBV7-7	TRBJ2-5	NA	TRBD1	CASSLGQGQTQYF	TGTGCCAGCAGCTTAGGACAGGGCCAGACCCAGTACTTC
TRBV21-1	TRBJ2-1	NA	NA	CASSNQGGNEQFF	TGTGCCAGCAGCAATCAGGGGGGGAATGAGCAGTTCTTC
TRBV7-9	TRBJ2-3	NA	NA	CASSLRRLAVTDTQYF	TGTGCCAGCAGCTTACGGCGGCTAGCAGTCACAGATACGCAGTATTTT
TRBV5-1	TRBJ2-7	NA	NA	CASTRSGEQYF	TGCGCCAGCACCCGCTCTGGGGAGCAGTACTTC
TRBV30	TRBJ1-1	NA	NA	CAWSSDGADTEAFF	TGTGCCTGGAGTTCTGACGGGGCGGACACTGAAGCTTTCTTT
TRBV18	TRBJ2-5	NA	NA	CASSPWGQTQYF	TGTGCCAGCTCACCCTGGGGTCAGACCCAGTACTTC
TRBV5-1	TRBJ1-5	NA	NA	CASSLDGIYQPQHF	TGCGCCAGCAGCTTGGATGGGATCTATCAGCCCCAGCATTTT
TRBV11-1	TRBJ1-5	NA	TRBD1	CASSLAQRTGKIEPQHF	TGTGCCAGCAGCTTAGCCCAGAGGACAGGGAAGATCGAGCCCCAGCATTTT
TRBV2	TRBJ2-7	NA	TRBD2	CASSKVGTSGRNEQYF	TGTGCCAGCAGCAAAGTAGGGACTAGCGGGAGGAACGAGCAGTACTTC
TRBV28	TRBJ1-5	NA	NA	CASSLRGLRQPQHF	TGTGCCAGCAGTTTACGGGGTCTGAGGCAGCCCCAGCATTTT
TRBV28	TRBJ2-2	few	NA	CASSFRGTGELFF	TGTGCCAGCAGTTTTCGGGGGACCGGGGAGCTGTTTTTT
TRBV19	TRBJ2-5	NA	NA	CASSVGTQGETQYF	TGTGCCAGTAGTGTTGGGACCCAGGGGGAGACCCAGTACTTC
TRBV28	TRBJ2-7	NA	NA	CASTGGSYEQYF	TGTGCCAGCACTGGCGGATCCTACGAGCAGTACTTC
TRBV9	TRBJ1-1	NA	NA	CASSVESSRKAFF	TGTGCCAGCAGCGTAGAGTCGAGTAGGAAAGCTTTCTTT
TRBV5-1	TRBJ1-2	NA	NA	CASSLVGYYGYTF	TGCGCCAGCAGCTTGGTGGGTTACTATGGCTACACCTTC
TRBV7-9	TRBJ1-1	NA	NA	CASNPGLGTEAFF	TGTGCCAGCAACCCGGGGTTAGGCACTGAAGCTTTCTTT
TRBV6-4	TRBJ2-1	NA	NA	CASSLTAYNEQFF	TGTGCCAGCAGCTTGACAGCCTACAATGAGCAGTTCTTC
TRBV28	TRBJ2-5	NA	TRBD1	CASRRQGRETQYF	TGTGCCAGCAGAAGACAGGGTCGGGAGACCCAGTACTTC
TRBV28	TRBJ2-4	NA	NA	CASRGPLAKNIQYF	TGTGCCAGCAGGGGACCACTAGCCAAAAACATTCAGTACTTC
TRBV20-1	TRBJ2-7	few	NA	CSATELYEQYF	TGCAGTGCTACGGAACTTTACGAGCAGTACTTC
TRBV28	TRBJ1-5	NA	TRBD1	CASSRTGGNQPQHF	TGTGCCAGCAGTCGGACAGGGGGAAATCAGCCCCAGCATTTT
TRBV28	TRBJ1-2	once	NA	CASSEDQGRVLDGYTF	TGTGCCAGCAGTGAGGATCAGGGGCGAGTGCTGGATGGCTACACCTTC
TRBV29-1	TRBJ2-5	NA	NA	CSATRDIPFEQYF	TGCAGCGCGACCCGGGACATCCCGTTTGAGCAGTACTTC
TRBV28	TRBJ1-1	NA	NA	CASSPPGGFVISTEAFF	TGTGCCAGCAGTCCGCCAGGAGGGTTTGTTATATCGACTGAAGCTTTCTTT
TRBV2	TRBJ2-7	NA	NA	CASRGVQGSYEQYF	TGTGCCAGCAGGGGGGTGCAGGGATCCTACGAGCAGTACTTC